This TCR beta chain was recorded in a study of T cells in Graves' hyperthyroidism and ophthalmopathy. Study-level points and caveats: A 13 V-J signature model discriminated ophthalmopathy versus stable hyperthyroidism.

Every diagnosis used clinical symptoms, serum thyroxine and TRAb, thyroid ultrasound and orbital computed tomography. Germline values: CDR1 SGHNT, CDR2 YENEEA. V lost 5 bases, J lost 5 bases, and 10 bases lay in between. The CDR3 spans 13 residues. This clonotype has ten or more counts. Antigen unknown. RNA transcripts were the template for amplifying TCR beta CDR3 regions. In the first-round RT-PCR of the TCR CDR3, the HTBI primer set was used. TCRdb fed the multiplex PCR reads into MiXCR, producing one record per CDR3 protein. The sample lists about 740,000 distinct CDR3 sequences, 14% seen once, with roughly 10% in the top ten.

Sequencing input: blood. J is TRBJ2-1 and V is TRBV11-3; TRBD1 might be the D (5 bases). This TCR came from a woman aged 18-35 years with Graves' hyperthyroidism. The CDR3 here is CASSTRQNNEQFF. CDR3 sequence (DNA): TGTGCCAGCAGCACGCGACAGAACAATGAGCAGTTCTTC.